These 32 T cell receptor beta chains were all obtained from the same sample, sequenced in a study of human CD8 memory T cell subsets (dated by TCRdb to 2020 to 2021). TCRdb records NextSeq 550 as the sequencer. A Human TCR Profiling Kit was used to prepare UMI-labeled 5' RACE TCRbeta libraries. The reads went through TCRdb reprocessing, and each CDR3 protein sequence gets one entry with no DNA. The table kept for this sample lists approximately 7,000 distinct CDR3 sequences. Around 25% of the sample rests with the top ten. Sequenced input: CD8+ stem-like memory T cells (TSCM and TCM) sorted from PBMCs. The sample's cell subset or site label, decoded: stem-like memory CD8 T cells (TSTEM), CCR7+ PD-1- TIGIT-. The source is a human donor in good health.

The chain has TRBV20-1 and TRBJ2-1; TCRdb's assignment of TRBD1 cannot be checked, as there is no DNA. The CDR3 is 13 amino acids. From germline, CDR1 is DFQATT and CDR2 SNEGSKA (reference sequence). CDR3 in amino acids: CSAPGRSANEQFF.

V and J are TRBV12-3 or TRBV12-4 and TRBJ2-3. The CDR3 runs to 14 residues. CDR3 sequence reads: CASSLDGPLDTQYF.

This clonotype is deemed medium-sized by its frequency. The V gene is TRBV29-1, the J gene TRBJ2-7; TCRdb gives TRBD2 as the D gene, but with no DNA this cannot be confirmed. In germline, CDR1 is SQVTM, CDR2 ANQGSEA. This CDR3 is built from 13 residues. This CDR3 reads CSAGLADPYEQYF.

This clonotype shows up as medium-sized by frequency. V gene TRBV28 combines with J gene TRBJ1-4; TCRdb lists TRBD1, though no DNA is available to test this call. The CDR3 has 13 amino acids. Germline lookup yields CDR1 MDHEN and CDR2 SYDVKM. The CDR3: CASSSRGDEKLFF.

The chain recombines TRBV12-3 or TRBV12-4 with TRBJ2-4; the TCRdb D gene call, TRBD2, has no DNA to confirm it. The CDR3 covers 16 residues. CDR3 residues: CASSLESGRARDIQYF.

The chain uses TRBV9 and TRBJ2-7; TCRdb calls TRBD1, which cannot be checked without DNA. In germline, CDR1 is SGDLS, CDR2 YYNGEE. The CDR3 totals 14 residues. This chain's CDR3 is CASSGGTEDYEQYF.

The chain couples TRBV5-5 to TRBJ2-7; checking the TCRdb D call of TRBD1 is not possible without DNA. Germline V gene sequence: CDR1 SGHKS, CDR2 YYEKEE (reference sequence). The CDR3 covers 14 residues. CDR3 residues: CASSLNPGTEEQYF.

The genes are TRBV5-1 and TRBJ2-3; checking the TCRdb D call of TRBD1 is not possible without DNA. This CDR3 has 16 amino acids. Germline CDR1 SGHRS, CDR2 YFSETQ. The CDR3 loop is CASPPPGTESTDTQYF.

J is TRBJ1-5 and V is TRBV20-1; the D gene TCRdb calls, TRBD1, cannot be checked with no DNA. The length of the CDR3 is 15 residues. Germline V gene sequence: CDR1 DFQATT, CDR2 SNEGSKA (reference sequence). CDR3 amino acids: CSARDPGQEGQPQHF.

V gene TRBV5-4 combines with J gene TRBJ2-1; no DNA is available, so the TRBD1 call from TCRdb remains unchecked. Germline V gives CDR1 SGHNT, CDR2 YYREEE (reference sequence). This CDR3 is 13 amino acids long. The CDR3 sequence: CASSLEGGTVLFF.

The chain employs TRBV28 and TRBJ2-7; as DNA is missing, the TRBD1 call by TCRdb cannot be tested. Germline V gene lookup returns CDR1 MDHEN and CDR2 SYDVKM. The CDR3 is 14 amino acids. CDR3 sequence: CASSLSGTSGEQYF. Full variable domain (remainder filled in from reference TRBV28 and TRBJ2-7): DVKVTQSSRYLVKRTGEKVFLECVQDMDHENMFWYRQDPGLGLRLIYFSYDVKMKEKGDIPEGYSVSREKKERFSLILESASTNQTSMYLCASSLSGTSGEQYFGPGTRLTVT.

This sequence joins TRBV2 and TRBJ1-4. Germline V gene lookup returns CDR1 SNHLY and CDR2 FYNNEI. The CDR3 covers 14 residues. Here the CDR3 reads CASSENGVAEKLFF.

The V gene is TRBV10-3, the J gene TRBJ2-5; TCRdb gives TRBD2 as the D gene, but with no DNA this cannot be confirmed. The CDR3 extends over 17 amino acids. The germline gives CDR1 ENHRY, CDR2 SYGVKD. The CDR3 loop is CAISRLTSGAGQETQYF.

This rearrangement joins TRBV28 to TRBJ2-1; TCRdb's D gene call, TRBD2, goes unchecked for lack of DNA. Germline V CDR1 and CDR2: MDHEN, SYDVKM. The CDR3 covers 13 residues. The CDR3 sequence: CASRLAGGYEQFF.

V gene TRBV5-5 combines with J gene TRBJ2-7; without DNA, the TCRdb call of TRBD1 cannot be checked. CDR1 is SGHKS and CDR2 is YYEKEE in the germline V gene (reference sequence). CDR3 length: 14 residues. The CDR3 reads CASSPDRPGGEQYF. The full variable domain, with the rest looked up from reference TRBV5-5 and TRBJ2-7, is DAGVTQSPTHLIKTRGQQVTLRCSPISGHKSVSWYQQVLGQGPQFIFQYYEKEERGRGNFPDRFSARQFPNYSSELNVNALLLGDSALYLCASSPDRPGGEQYFGPGTRLTVT.

The chain is built from TRBV5-1 and TRBJ2-3; TCRdb returns TRBD2, unconfirmable since there is no DNA. The CDR3 is 15 amino acids. The V gene's germline CDR1 is SGHRS and CDR2 YFSETQ. CDR3 sequence reads: CASSASGSPSDTQYF. The whole variable domain, remainder taken from reference TRBV5-1 and TRBJ2-3, is KAGVTQTPRYLIKTRGQQVTLSCSPISGHRSVSWYQQTPGQGLQFLFEYFSETQRNKGNFPGRFSGRQFSNSRSEMNVSTLELGDSALYLCASSASGSPSDTQYFGPGTRLTVL.

The chain combines TRBV27 with TRBJ2-3; TCRdb picks TRBD2, but there is no DNA to check that call. The germline CDR1 and CDR2 sequences are MNHEY and SMNVEV (reference sequence). The CDR3 length is 16 residues. This CDR3 reads CASSLSGQFFTDTQYF.

V and J are TRBV28 and TRBJ2-1; no DNA is available, so the TRBD1 call from TCRdb remains unchecked. Germline CDR1 reads MDHEN; CDR2 reads SYDVKM. CDR3 size: 17 residues. CDR3 residues: CASSFSRTGALGNEQFF.

The CDR3 sequence: CASSPPRGSKHTGELFF. This chain uses TRBV12-3 or TRBV12-4 with TRBJ2-2; TCRdb gives TRBD1 as the D gene, but with no DNA this cannot be confirmed. This CDR3 has 17 amino acids.

V is TRBV27 and J is TRBJ2-1; TCRdb lists TRBD1, though no DNA is available to test this call. The V gene's germline CDR1 is MNHEY and CDR2 SMNVEV (reference sequence). The CDR3 contains 16 residues. The CDR3 sequence is CASSTPGTRDYNEQFF.

This CDR3 reads CASSPDPWSGDTYEQYF. The rearrangement uses TRBV7-9 and TRBJ2-7; TCRdb gives TRBD2 as the D gene, but with no DNA this cannot be confirmed. The germline V gene encodes CDR1 SEHNR and CDR2 FQNEAQ (reference sequence). This CDR3 has 17 amino acids.

This sequence joins TRBV7-9 and TRBJ2-2. CDR1 and CDR2 (germline): SEHNR, FQNEAQ (reference sequence). The CDR3 extends over 12 amino acids. The CDR3 is CASSPHTGELFF.

The rearrangement uses TRBV4-2 and TRBJ2-3; TCRdb's assignment of TRBD1 cannot be checked, as there is no DNA. The CDR3 has 18 residues. The V gene's germline CDR1 is LGHNA and CDR2 YNFKEQ. This CDR3 reads CASSQHDLGASRGDTQYF.

The rearrangement links TRBV2 to TRBJ2-1; TCRdb reports TRBD2, a call that lacks DNA to check it against. Germline values: CDR1 SNHLY, CDR2 FYNNEI. The CDR3 has 16 amino acids. CDR3 loop: CASTPIAEPEYNEQFF.

This clonotype is labeled medium-sized (0.01 to 0.1%) based on frequency. The chain recombines TRBV9 with TRBJ2-5; absent DNA, TCRdb's TRBD1 call cannot be checked. The CDR3 has 14 residues. Germline CDR1 is SGDLS and CDR2 is YYNGEE. The CDR3 sequence is CASSVIPGDETQYF.

In terms of frequency, this clonotype is medium-sized. This rearrangement joins TRBV7-9 to TRBJ2-1; TCRdb's assignment of TRBD2 cannot be checked, as there is no DNA. Germline-derived CDR1 and CDR2 are SEHNR and FQNEAQ (reference sequence). This CDR3 has 19 amino acids. The CDR3 is CASSPGRTSGRVTYNEQFF.

This chain joins TRBV5-4 and TRBJ1-6; TCRdb designates TRBD1, a call that cannot be tested without DNA. CDR3 length: 15 residues. Per the germline V gene, CDR1 is SGHNT and CDR2 is YYREEE (reference sequence). The CDR3: CASSSWAGDNSPLHF.

This chain connects TRBV6-5 to TRBJ1-2; TCRdb designates TRBD1, a call that cannot be tested without DNA. The CDR3 consists of 16 residues. CDR1 is MNHEY, CDR2 SVGAGI, per germline. CDR3 region: CASSYSGSGEDYGYTF.

The V gene is TRBV27, the J gene TRBJ2-2; TCRdb outputs TRBD1, but without DNA this stays unchecked. There are 13 residues in the CDR3. The V gene's germline CDR1 is MNHEY and CDR2 SMNVEV (reference sequence). The CDR3 sequence: CASNFWGTGELFF.

V gene TRBV20-1 combines with J gene TRBJ2-7; TCRdb picks TRBD2, but there is no DNA to check that call. There are 14 residues in the CDR3. Germline assignment: CDR1 DFQATT and CDR2 SNEGSKA (reference sequence). CDR3 amino acids: CSARDRTSGSEQYF.

The chain couples TRBV7-9 to TRBJ2-7; TCRdb's D call, TRBD1, is unchecked because there is no DNA. Germline lookup yields CDR1 SEHNR and CDR2 FQNEAQ (reference sequence). The length of the CDR3 is 14 residues. CDR3 loop: CASSSRSTGSEQYF. The whole variable domain, remainder taken from reference TRBV7-9 and TRBJ2-7, is DTGVSQNPRHKITKRGQNVTFRCDPISEHNRLYWYRQTLGQGPEFLTYFQNEAQLEKSRLLSDRFSAERPKGSFSTLEIQRTEQGDSAMYLCASSSRSTGSEQYFGPGTRLTVT.

The chain combines TRBV7-3 with TRBJ2-1; TCRdb's D gene call, TRBD2, goes unchecked for lack of DNA. Germline V gives CDR1 SGHTA, CDR2 FQGTGA. The CDR3 runs 14 residues. The CDR3 protein is CASSLASEGNEQFF.